These T cell receptor beta chains were read from a single sample in a study of shared clonotypes between healthy human individuals. TCRdb's table, derived via immunoSEQ multiplex PCR, lists solely in-frame clones and lacks some. There are over a million clones in the sample; 65% to 80% occur only once, and 1.4% to 1.5% lies in the top ten. Sequencing used memory CD4+ T cells sorted from blood. The source of these receptors is a young man in good health. Each CDR3 is given with its conserved first and last residue. The D gene is left open where the match is weak. The size of a clone is reported for some rows only, either as once, few or many, or as a class for expanded clones.

d_gene,v_gene,j_gene,abundance,CDR3aa,CDR3nt
TRBD1,TRBV19,TRBJ2-7,.,CASKGDREYEQYF,TGTGCCAGTAAGGGGGACAGAGAGTACGAGCAGTACTTC
TRBD2,TRBV4-3,TRBJ2-1,once,CASSQLAGEGNEQFF,TGCGCCAGCAGCCAACTAGCGGGAGAGGGAAATGAGCAGTTCTTC
TRBD1,TRBV6-5,TRBJ1-1,.,CASGPGTGFTEAFF,TGTGCCAGCGGGCCTGGGACAGGGTTCACTGAAGCTTTCTTT
.,TRBV6-5,TRBJ1-6,.,CASSRTGTYNSPLHF,TGTGCCAGCAGCAGAACAGGGACCTATAATTCACCCCTCCACTTT
.,TRBV5-4,TRBJ2-1,.,CASSSSGGEFF,TGTGCCAGCAGCTCATCCGGGGGTGAGTTCTTC
TRBD1,TRBV6-5,TRBJ2-7,.,CASSYGNTGGKYEQYF,TGTGCCAGCAGTTACGGTAACACAGGGGGCAAGTACGAGCAGTACTTC
.,TRBV5-4,TRBJ1-3,.,CASSGEGRNTIYF,TGTGCCAGCAGCGGGGAGGGACGAAACACCATATATTTT
.,TRBV9,TRBJ2-2,.,CASSVEPHTNTGELFF,TGTGCCAGCAGCGTAGAACCCCATACGAACACCGGGGAGCTGTTTTTT
TRBD1,TRBV11-2,TRBJ1-1,.,CASSPTGTGGTEAFF,TGTGCCAGCAGCCCTACCGGGACAGGGGGCACTGAAGCTTTCTTT
TRBD1,TRBV18,TRBJ1-1,once,CASSPTGSNTEAFF,TGTGCCAGCTCACCGACAGGGTCGAACACTGAAGCTTTCTTT
.,TRBV19,TRBJ1-6,.,CASSIQPQSPLHF,TGTGCCAGTAGTATACAACCTCAATCACCCCTCCACTTT
.,TRBV18,TRBJ1-1,few,CASSPRWGTEAFF,TGTGCCAGCTCACCACGATGGGGCACTGAAGCTTTCTTT
.,TRBV5-6,TRBJ1-1,.,CASSPGWGPNTEAFF,TGTGCCAGCAGCCCCGGGTGGGGCCCGAACACTGAAGCTTTCTTT
.,TRBV15,TRBJ2-5,many,CATSRGQAQETQYF,TGTGCCACCAGCAGAGGACAGGCACAAGAGACCCAGTACTTC
.,TRBV5-1,TRBJ2-2,few,CASSFRGGNTGELFF,TGCGCCAGCAGCTTTAGAGGGGGGAACACCGGGGAGCTGTTTTTT
TRBD1,TRBV7-9,TRBJ2-3,.,CASSLAQGGADTQYF,TGTGCCAGCAGCTTAGCACAGGGGGGAGCAGATACGCAGTATTTT
.,TRBV28,TRBJ1-2,.,CASSSPYGYTF,TGTGCCAGCAGTAGCCCCTATGGCTACACCTTC
.,TRBV5-1,TRBJ2-5,once,CASSWASQETQYF,TGCGCCAGCAGCTGGGCCTCTCAAGAGACCCAGTACTTC
TRBD1,TRBV5-1,TRBJ2-3,few,CASSSGTGSWTDTQYF,TGCGCCAGCAGCTCCGGGACAGGGAGTTGGACAGATACGCAGTATTTT
.,TRBV5-8,TRBJ1-2,once,CASSLAWRYTF,TGTGCCAGCAGCTTAGCTTGGCGCTACACCTTC
TRBD2,TRBV19,TRBJ2-3,.,CASSTGTSGRVADTQYF,TGTGCCAGTAGCACCGGGACTAGCGGGAGGGTAGCCGATACGCAGTATTTT
.,TRBV5-1,TRBJ1-1,.,CASSTHGYTEAFF,TGCGCCAGCAGCACTCACGGGTACACTGAAGCTTTCTTT
.,TRBV30,TRBJ1-1,.,CAWSRPARGNTEAFF,TGTGCCTGGAGTAGACCGGCGAGGGGGAACACTGAAGCTTTCTTT
.,TRBV20-1,TRBJ1-2,.,CSSWGGDGYTF,TGCAGCTCGTGGGGGGGAGATGGCTACACCTTC
.,TRBV28,TRBJ2-4,.,CAGRGCWLAKNIQYF,TGTGCCGGTCGTGGTTGTTGGCTAGCCAAAAACATTCAGTACTTC
.,TRBV18,TRBJ2-6,few,CASSPQFGRFGSGANVLTF,TGTGCCAGCTCACCACAGTTCGGCAGGTTTGGATCTGGGGCCAACGTCCTGACTTTC
.,TRBV15,TRBJ2-3,.,CATQGRVTDTQYF,TGTGCCACCCAGGGTCGGGTCACAGATACGCAGTATTTT
TRBD1,TRBV5-4,TRBJ2-5,.,CASSRGTGETQYF,TGTGCCAGCAGCCGAGGGACAGGAGAGACCCAGTACTTC
TRBD2,TRBV19,TRBJ2-7,.,CASSPTRVAGGTSYEQYF,TGTGCCAGTAGTCCAACCCGGGTAGCGGGAGGGACCTCCTACGAGCAGTACTTC
TRBD1,TRBV30,TRBJ1-2,.,CAWSKEGAPPNYGYTF,TGTGCCTGGAGTAAGGAGGGGGCGCCTCCTAACTATGGCTACACCTTC
.,TRBV11-2,TRBJ2-5,.,CASSFGLKETQYF,TGTGCCAGCAGCTTCGGTTTAAAAGAGACCCAGTACTTC
.,TRBV29-1,TRBJ2-1,many,CSVHLQGGDYGEQFF,TGCAGCGTTCATCTACAGGGGGGGGATTACGGTGAGCAGTTCTTC
.,TRBV5-8,TRBJ1-5,.,CASSLLRTSSNQPQHF,TGTGCCAGCAGCTTGTTAAGGACTAGTAGCAATCAGCCCCAGCATTTT
TRBD1,TRBV9,TRBJ1-2,.,CASSQGQGDYGYTF,TGTGCCAGCAGCCAGGGACAGGGAGACTATGGCTACACCTTC
.,TRBV4-1,TRBJ1-6,.,CASSQDYGTTNSPLHF,TGCGCCAGCAGCCAAGATTATGGGACAACTAATTCACCCCTCCACTTT
TRBD2,TRBV2,TRBJ2-7,.,CASSFSGRAGYEQYF,TGTGCCAGCAGTTTTAGCGGGAGGGCCGGGTACGAGCAGTACTTC
.,TRBV6-6,TRBJ2-1,.,CASEPPPPVYNEQFF,TGTGCCAGCGAACCGCCGCCTCCGGTCTACAATGAGCAGTTCTTC
.,TRBV12-2,TRBJ1-1,.,CASRLAFSSGRKNTEAFF,TGTGCAAGTCGCTTAGCGTTTTCGTCAGGTCGGAAGAACACTGAAGCTTTCTTT
TRBD1,TRBV27,TRBJ2-7,many,CASSPVPRGQPEEQYF,TGTGCCAGCTCACCCGTTCCCCGGGGACAGCCTGAGGAGCAGTACTTC
.,TRBV5-1,TRBJ2-2,.,CASSRDKSTGELFF,TGCGCCAGCAGCCGGGACAAGTCCACCGGGGAGCTGTTTTTT
.,TRBV28,TRBJ1-2,.,CSVRHPLNYGYTF,TGTTCGGTCCGGCACCCCCTTAACTATGGCTACACCTTC
TRBD1,TRBV6-6,TRBJ2-7,.,CASSTPGQGFSYEQYF,TGTGCCAGCAGTACACCGGGACAGGGCTTCTCCTACGAGCAGTACTTC
.,TRBV10-3,TRBJ2-3,.,CANANRSAATDTQYF,TGTGCCAACGCCAACAGGAGCGCCGCCACAGATACGCAGTATTTT
TRBD1,TRBV5-1,TRBJ2-2,.,CASSTTGTGSIMSQPGELFF,TGCGCCAGCAGTACAACCGGGACAGGAAGCATCATGTCGCAACCCGGGGAGCTGTTTTTT
.,TRBV28,TRBJ2-7,.,CASTQFGLSYEQYF,TGTGCCAGCACCCAGTTCGGGCTCTCCTACGAGCAGTACTTC
.,TRBV6-5,TRBJ2-7,.,CASSYSSGLYEQYF,TGTGCCAGCAGTTACTCTAGCGGTCTTTACGAGCAGTACTTC
.,TRBV5-1,TRBJ1-4,.,CASSLGGIRGEKLFF,TGCGCCAGCAGCTTGGGGGGGATCAGAGGTGAAAAACTGTTTTTT
.,TRBV18,TRBJ2-7,.,CASSISRTAYEQYF,TGTGCCAGCTCCATCTCCCGGACTGCCTACGAGCAGTACTTC